The 9 T cell receptor beta chains presented below share a single source sample, sequenced in a study of T cells in Graves' hyperthyroidism and ophthalmopathy. TCR beta CDR3 regions were amplified from RNA. Initially, a first-round RT-PCR of the TCR CDR3 employed the HTBI primer set. TCRdb used MiXCR to reprocess the multiplex PCR reads, holding one entry per CDR3 protein. The table has hundreds of thousands of distinct CDR3 sequences, about a third seen once. What was sequenced was blood. These receptors originate from a middle-aged woman with Graves' hyperthyroidism.

This clonotype was seen ten or more times. The chain is built from TRBV7-9 and TRBJ1-2; D remains unclear. This CDR3 has 12 residues. Germline V gene sequence: CDR1 SEHNR, CDR2 FQNEAQ (reference sequence). With 7 bases removed from V and 3 bases from J, the gap between germline ends came to 9 bases. CDR3 coding DNA: TGTGCCAGCACAGGAGACTACTATGGCTACACCTTC. This sequence encodes CASTGDYYGYTF.

Points on this clonotype: A much larger clone sits a single nucleotide away, making a read error possible. The gene calls are TRBV7-9 and TRBJ2-7, with 9 bases aligning to TRBD1. CDR3 length: 16 amino acids. Per the germline V gene, CDR1 is SEHNR and CDR2 is FQNEAQ (reference sequence). J was trimmed by 1 base and V by 5 bases; bases with no gene match: 9. The CDR3 loop is CASSHRDRVLSYEQYF. CDR3 DNA sequence: TGTGCCAGCAGCCACCGGGACAGGGTGTTGTCCTACGAGCAGTACTTC.

This chain uses TRBV15 with TRBJ1-1, with 10 bases aligning to TRBD1. Germline CDR1 is LNHNV and CDR2 is YYDKDF (reference sequence). With 5 bases clipped from V and 1 base from J, the junction kept 4 bases outside the gene matches. This CDR3 region has 15 residues. CDR3 sequence (DNA): TGTGCCACCAGCTTCAGGACAGGGGGGAACACTGAAGCTTTCTTT. The encoded protein is CATSFRTGGNTEAFF.

V gene TRBV5-4 combines with J gene TRBJ1-5, with D unclear. This CDR3 has 12 residues. CDR1 is SGHNT and CDR2 is YYREEE in the germline V gene (reference sequence). V lost 0 bases and J 9 bases, leaving 7 bases between the germline ends. In nucleotides, the CDR3 is TGTGCCAGCAGCTTGGAAACGGGGCCCCAGCATTTT. Protein product: CASSLETGPQHF.

In its sample, this clonotype was seen many times. The chain's CDR3 is CSARRRGFRETQYF. CDR3 in DNA: TGCAGTGCTAGGAGGAGGGGCTTTAGGGAGACCCAGTACTTC. This rearrangement joins TRBV20-1 to TRBJ2-5; D might be TRBD2 (6 bases). Deletions cut 3 bases from V and 5 bases from J, with 16 bases between. This CDR3 has 14 amino acids. The germline gives CDR1 DFQATT, CDR2 SNEGSKA (reference sequence).

This chain connects TRBV7-2 to TRBJ2-5; D remains unclear. Trimming removed 5 bases from V and 0 bases from J, with 10 bases in between. Germline V gene sequence: CDR1 SGHTA, CDR2 FQGNSA. This CDR3 region has 14 residues. The CDR3: CASSPTAHQETQYF. The CDR3 DNA reads as TGTGCCAGCAGCCCTACGGCCCACCAAGAGACCCAGTACTTC.

This clonotype was found a few times. V is TRBV12-3 or TRBV12-4 and J is TRBJ1-5; D gene ambiguous. V was clipped by 4 bases and J by 2 bases, with 12 bases between them. The CDR3 totals 15 residues. The CDR3 sequence: CASSSRRFGNQPQHF. The CDR3 DNA reads TGTGCCAGCAGTTCCAGGCGGTTTGGCAATCAGCCCCAGCATTTT.

This rearrangement joins TRBV10-3 to TRBJ1-5; no clear D gene. V was clipped by 10 bases and J by 5 bases, with 15 bases between them. The CDR3 runs 13 residues. Germline CDR1 reads ENHRY; CDR2 reads SYGVKD. CDR3 protein: CASSRLKDQPQHF. CDR3 nucleotides: TGTGCCAGCTCACGCCTGAAGGATCAGCCCCAGCATTTT.

In its sample, this clonotype was seen a few times. The chain has TRBV5-1 and TRBJ1-3; D gene uncertain. Trimming took 2 bases from V and 0 from J, leaving 12 bases between them. This CDR3 comprises 16 residues. Germline CDR1 reads SGHRS; CDR2 reads YFSETQ. The CDR3 nucleotides read TGCGCCAGCAGCTTATATGAGAATCACTCTGGAAACACCATATATTTT. Its protein product is CASSLYENHSGNTIYF.